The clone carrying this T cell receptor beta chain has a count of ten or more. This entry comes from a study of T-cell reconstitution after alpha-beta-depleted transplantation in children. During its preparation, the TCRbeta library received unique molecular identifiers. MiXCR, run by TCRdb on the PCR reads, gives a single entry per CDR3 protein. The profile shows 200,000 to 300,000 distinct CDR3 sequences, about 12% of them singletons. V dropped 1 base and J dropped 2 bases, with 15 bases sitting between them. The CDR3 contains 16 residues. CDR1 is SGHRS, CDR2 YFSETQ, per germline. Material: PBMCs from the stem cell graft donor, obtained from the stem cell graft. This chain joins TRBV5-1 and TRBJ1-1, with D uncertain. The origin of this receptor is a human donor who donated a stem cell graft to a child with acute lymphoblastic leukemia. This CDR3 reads CASSLPNHSSNTEAFF. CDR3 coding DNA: TGCGCCAGCAGCTTGCCCAATCATAGCTCAAACACTGAAGCTTTCTTT.